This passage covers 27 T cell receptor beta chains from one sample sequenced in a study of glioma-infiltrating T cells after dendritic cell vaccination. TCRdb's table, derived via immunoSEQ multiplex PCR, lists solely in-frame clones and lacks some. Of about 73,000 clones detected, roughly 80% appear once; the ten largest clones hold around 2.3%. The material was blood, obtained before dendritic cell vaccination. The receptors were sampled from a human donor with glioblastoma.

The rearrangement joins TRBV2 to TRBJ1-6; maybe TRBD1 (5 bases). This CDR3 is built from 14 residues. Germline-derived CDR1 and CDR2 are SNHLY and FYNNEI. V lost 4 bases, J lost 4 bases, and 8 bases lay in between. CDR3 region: CASSGGTYNSPLHF. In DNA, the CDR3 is TGTGCCAGCAGTGGGGGGACTTATAATTCACCCCTCCACTTT.

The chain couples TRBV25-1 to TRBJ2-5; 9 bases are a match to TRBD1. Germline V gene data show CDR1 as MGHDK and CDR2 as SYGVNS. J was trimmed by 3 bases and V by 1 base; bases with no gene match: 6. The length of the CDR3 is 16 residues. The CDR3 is CASSELTGGTKETQYF. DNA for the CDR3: TGTGCCAGCAGTGAATTGACAGGGGGGACGAAAGAGACCCAGTACTTC.

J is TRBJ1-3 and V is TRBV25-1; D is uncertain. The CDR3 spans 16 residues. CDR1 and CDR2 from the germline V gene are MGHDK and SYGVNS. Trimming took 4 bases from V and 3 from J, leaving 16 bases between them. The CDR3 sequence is CASSADITTSGNTIYF. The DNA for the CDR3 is TGTGCCAGCAGTGCAGATATTACGACAAGTGGAAACACCATATATTTT.

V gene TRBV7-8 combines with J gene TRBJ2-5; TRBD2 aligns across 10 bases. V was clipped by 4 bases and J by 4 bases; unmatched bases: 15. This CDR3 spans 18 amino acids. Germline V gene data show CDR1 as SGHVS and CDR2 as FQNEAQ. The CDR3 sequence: CASSWRGLAGVGGETQYF. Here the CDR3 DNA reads TGTGCCAGCAGCTGGAGGGGTCTAGCGGGAGTAGGGGGAGAGACCCAGTACTTC.

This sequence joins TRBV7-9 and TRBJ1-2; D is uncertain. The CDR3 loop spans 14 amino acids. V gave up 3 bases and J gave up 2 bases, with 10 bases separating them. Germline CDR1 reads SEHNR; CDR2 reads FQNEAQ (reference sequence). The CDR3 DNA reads TGTGCCAGCAGCTTTCAAGCGTCAAACTATGGCTACACCTTC. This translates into CASSFQASNYGYTF. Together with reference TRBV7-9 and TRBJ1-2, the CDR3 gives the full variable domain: DTGVSQNPRHKITKRGQNVTFRCDPISEHNRLYWYRQTLGQGPEFLTYFQNEAQLEKSRLLSDRFSAERPKGSFSTLEIQRTEQGDSAMYLCASSFQASNYGYTFGSGTRLTVV.

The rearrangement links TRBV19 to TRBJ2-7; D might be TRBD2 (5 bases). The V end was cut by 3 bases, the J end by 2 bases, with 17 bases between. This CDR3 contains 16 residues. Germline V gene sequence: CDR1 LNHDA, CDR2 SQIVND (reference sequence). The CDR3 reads CASSIRVAGGTYEQYF. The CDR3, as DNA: TGTGCCAGTAGTATTAGGGTTGCAGGAGGCACCTACGAGCAGTACTTC.

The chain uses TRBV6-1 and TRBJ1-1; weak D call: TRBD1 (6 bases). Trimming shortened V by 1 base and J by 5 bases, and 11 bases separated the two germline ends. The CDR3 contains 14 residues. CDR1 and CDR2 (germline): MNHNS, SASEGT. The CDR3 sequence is CASSEELRGTEAFF. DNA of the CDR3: TGTGCCAGCAGTGAAGAGCTTAGGGGGACTGAAGCTTTCTTT.

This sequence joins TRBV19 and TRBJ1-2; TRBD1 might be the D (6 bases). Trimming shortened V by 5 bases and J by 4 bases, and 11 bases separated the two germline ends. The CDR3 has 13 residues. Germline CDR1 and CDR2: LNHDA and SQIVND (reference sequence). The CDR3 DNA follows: TGTGCCAGTAGTCCGGACAGCCCCTATGGCTACACCTTC. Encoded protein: CASSPDSPYGYTF.

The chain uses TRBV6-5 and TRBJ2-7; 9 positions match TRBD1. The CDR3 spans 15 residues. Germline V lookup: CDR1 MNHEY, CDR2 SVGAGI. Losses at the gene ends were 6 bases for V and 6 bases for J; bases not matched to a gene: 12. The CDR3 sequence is CASRGPGQGFSEQYV. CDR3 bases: TGTGCCAGCAGGGGTCCGGGACAGGGCTTTTCCGAGCAGTACGTC.

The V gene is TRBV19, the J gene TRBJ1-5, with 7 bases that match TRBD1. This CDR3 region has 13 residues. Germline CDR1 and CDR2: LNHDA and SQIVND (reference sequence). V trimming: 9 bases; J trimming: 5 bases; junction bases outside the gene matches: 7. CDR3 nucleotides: TGTGCCAGCGTCGACAGGGAGGATCAGCCCCAGCATTTT. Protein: CASVDREDQPQHF.

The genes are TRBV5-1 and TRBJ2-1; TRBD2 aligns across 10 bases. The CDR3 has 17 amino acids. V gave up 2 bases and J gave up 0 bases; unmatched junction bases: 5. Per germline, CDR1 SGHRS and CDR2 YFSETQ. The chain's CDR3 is CASSFVAGGHSYNEQFF. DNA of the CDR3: TGCGCCAGCAGCTTTGTAGCGGGAGGCCACTCCTACAATGAGCAGTTCTTC.

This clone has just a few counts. The CDR3 DNA sequence: TGTGCCAGTAGTGCCAGGGGGCGAGCTAATGAAAAACTGTTTTTT. Amino acid sequence: CASSARGRANEKLFF. The chain uses TRBV19 and TRBJ1-4, with 8 bases identical to TRBD1. CDR1 and CDR2 from the germline V gene are LNHDA and SQIVND (reference sequence). The CDR3 has 15 residues. J lost 3 bases, V lost 5 bases, and 5 bases had no gene match.

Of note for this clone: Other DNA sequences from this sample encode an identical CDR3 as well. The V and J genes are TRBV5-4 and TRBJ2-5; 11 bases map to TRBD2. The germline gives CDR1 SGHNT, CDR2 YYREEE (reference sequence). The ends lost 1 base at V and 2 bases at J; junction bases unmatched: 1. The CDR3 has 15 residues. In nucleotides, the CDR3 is TGTGCCAGCAGCTTGCGACTAGCGGGGCAAGAGACCCAGTACTTC. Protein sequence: CASSLRLAGQETQYF. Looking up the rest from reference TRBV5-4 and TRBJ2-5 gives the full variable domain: ETGVTQSPTHLIKTRGQQVTLRCSSQSGHNTVSWYQQALGQGPQFIFQYYREEENGRGNFPPRFSGLQFPNYSSELNVNALELDDSALYLCASSLRLAGQETQYFGPGTRLLVL.

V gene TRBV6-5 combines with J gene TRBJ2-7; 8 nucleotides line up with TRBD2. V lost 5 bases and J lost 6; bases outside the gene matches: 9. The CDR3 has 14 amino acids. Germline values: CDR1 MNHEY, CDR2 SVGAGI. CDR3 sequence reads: CASSPGTRGLEQYV. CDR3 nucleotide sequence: TGTGCCAGCAGTCCCGGGACTAGGGGTCTCGAGCAGTACGTC.

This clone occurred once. CDR3 DNA: TGTGCCATTGCACAGGGAAGAGGGGGCACCGGGGAGCTGTTTTTT. This sequence encodes CAIAQGRGGTGELFF. This rearrangement joins TRBV10-3 to TRBJ2-2, with D possibly TRBD1 on 6 matching bases. The germline V and J ends were trimmed by 9 bases and 4 bases, with 18 bases remaining between them. In germline, CDR1 is ENHRY, CDR2 SYGVKD. The CDR3 covers 15 residues.

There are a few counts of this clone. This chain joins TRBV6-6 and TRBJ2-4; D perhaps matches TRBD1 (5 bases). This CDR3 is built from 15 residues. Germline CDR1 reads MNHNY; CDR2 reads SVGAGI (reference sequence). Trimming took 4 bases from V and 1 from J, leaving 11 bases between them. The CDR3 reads CASSSGLGAKNIQYF. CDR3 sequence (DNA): TGTGCCAGCAGTTCAGGGTTGGGGGCCAAAAACATTCAGTACTTC.

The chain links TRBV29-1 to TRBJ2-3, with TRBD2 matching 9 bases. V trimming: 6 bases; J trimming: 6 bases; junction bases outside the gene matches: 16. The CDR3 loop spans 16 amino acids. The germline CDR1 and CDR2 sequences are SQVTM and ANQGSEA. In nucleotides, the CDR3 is TGCAGCGTCCCTTCGGGCAGACTAGCGGTCGGGGATACGCAGTATTTT. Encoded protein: CSVPSGRLAVGDTQYF.

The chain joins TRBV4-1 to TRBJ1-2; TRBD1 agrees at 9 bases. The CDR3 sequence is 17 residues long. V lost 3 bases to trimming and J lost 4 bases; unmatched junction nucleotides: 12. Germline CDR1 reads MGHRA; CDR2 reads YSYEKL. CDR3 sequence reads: CASSHTTPGQGVYGYTF. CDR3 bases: TGCGCCAGCAGCCATACTACCCCGGGACAGGGAGTCTATGGCTACACCTTC.

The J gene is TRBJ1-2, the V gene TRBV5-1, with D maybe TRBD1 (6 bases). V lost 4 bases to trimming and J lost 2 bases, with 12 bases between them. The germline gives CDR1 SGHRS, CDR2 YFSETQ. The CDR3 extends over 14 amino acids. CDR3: CASSPTGPNYGYTF. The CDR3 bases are TGCGCCAGCAGCCCGACAGGCCCCAACTATGGCTACACCTTC.

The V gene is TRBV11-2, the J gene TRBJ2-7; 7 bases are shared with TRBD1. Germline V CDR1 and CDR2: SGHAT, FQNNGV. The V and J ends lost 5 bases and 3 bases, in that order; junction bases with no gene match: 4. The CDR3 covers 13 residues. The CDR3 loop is CASSVGQIYEQYV. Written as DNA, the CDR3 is TGTGCCAGCAGCGTGGGACAGATCTACGAGCAGTACGTC.

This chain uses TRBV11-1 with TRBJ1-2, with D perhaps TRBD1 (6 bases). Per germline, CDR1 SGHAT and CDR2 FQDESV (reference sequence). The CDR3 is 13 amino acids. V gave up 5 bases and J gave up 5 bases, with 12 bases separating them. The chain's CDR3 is CASSLRQDYGYTF. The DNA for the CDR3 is TGTGCCAGCAGCCTCCGACAGGATTATGGCTACACCTTC.

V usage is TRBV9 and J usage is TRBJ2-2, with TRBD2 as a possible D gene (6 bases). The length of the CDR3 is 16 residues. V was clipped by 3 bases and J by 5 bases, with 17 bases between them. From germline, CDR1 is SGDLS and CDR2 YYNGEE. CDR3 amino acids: CASSAGERVITGELFF. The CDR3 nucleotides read TGTGCCAGCAGCGCGGGGGAGCGGGTGATAACCGGGGAGCTGTTTTTT.

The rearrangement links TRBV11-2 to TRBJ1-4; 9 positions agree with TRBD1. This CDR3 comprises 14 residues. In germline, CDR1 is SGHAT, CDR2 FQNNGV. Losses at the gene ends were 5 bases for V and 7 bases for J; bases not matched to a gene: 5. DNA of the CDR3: TGTGCCAGCAGCCAACAGGGGGCCAGTGAAAAACTGTTTTTT. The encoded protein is CASSQQGASEKLFF.

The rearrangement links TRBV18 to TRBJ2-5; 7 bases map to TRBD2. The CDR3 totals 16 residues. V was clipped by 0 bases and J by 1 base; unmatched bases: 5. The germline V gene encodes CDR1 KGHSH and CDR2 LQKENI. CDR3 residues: CASSPPRAGVQETQYF. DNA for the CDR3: TGTGCCAGCTCACCACCACGGGCGGGGGTCCAAGAGACCCAGTACTTC.

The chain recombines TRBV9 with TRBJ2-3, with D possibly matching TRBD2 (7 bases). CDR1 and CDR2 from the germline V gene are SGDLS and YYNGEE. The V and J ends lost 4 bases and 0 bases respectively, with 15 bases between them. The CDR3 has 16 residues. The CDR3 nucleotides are TGTGCCAGCAGCTTGGGGGGGGGCGCTAGCACAGATACGCAGTATTTT. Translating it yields CASSLGGGASTDTQYF.

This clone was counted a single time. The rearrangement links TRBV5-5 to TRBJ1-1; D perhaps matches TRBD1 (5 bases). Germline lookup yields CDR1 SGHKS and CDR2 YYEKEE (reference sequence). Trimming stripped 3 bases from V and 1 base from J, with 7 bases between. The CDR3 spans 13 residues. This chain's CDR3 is CASSYGANTEAFF. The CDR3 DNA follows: TGTGCCAGCAGCTATGGGGCGAACACTGAAGCTTTCTTT. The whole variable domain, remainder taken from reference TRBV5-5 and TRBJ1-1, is DAGVTQSPTHLIKTRGQQVTLRCSPISGHKSVSWYQQVLGQGPQFIFQYYEKEERGRGNFPDRFSARQFPNYSSELNVNALLLGDSALYLCASSYGANTEAFFGQGTRLTVV.

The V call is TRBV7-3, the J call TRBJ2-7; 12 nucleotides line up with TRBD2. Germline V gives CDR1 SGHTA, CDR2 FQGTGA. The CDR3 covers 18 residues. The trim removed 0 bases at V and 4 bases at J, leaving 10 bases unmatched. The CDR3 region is CASSLTPLGLAGQYEQYV. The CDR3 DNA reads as TGTGCCAGCAGCTTAACCCCGTTGGGACTAGCGGGTCAGTACGAGCAGTACGTC.